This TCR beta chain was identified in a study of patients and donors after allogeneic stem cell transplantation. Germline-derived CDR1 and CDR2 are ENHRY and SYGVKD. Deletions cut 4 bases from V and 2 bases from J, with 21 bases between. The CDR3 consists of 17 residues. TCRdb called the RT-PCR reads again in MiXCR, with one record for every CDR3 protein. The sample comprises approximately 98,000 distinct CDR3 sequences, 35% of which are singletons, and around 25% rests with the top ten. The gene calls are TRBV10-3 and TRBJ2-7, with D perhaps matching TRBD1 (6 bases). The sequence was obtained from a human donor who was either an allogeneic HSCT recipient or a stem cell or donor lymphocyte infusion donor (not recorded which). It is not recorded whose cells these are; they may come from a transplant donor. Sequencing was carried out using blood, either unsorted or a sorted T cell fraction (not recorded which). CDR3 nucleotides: TGTGCCATCAGTGGGGGGACCGGGACACCTTCAACCTACGAGCAGTACTTC. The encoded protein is CAISGGTGTPSTYEQYF.